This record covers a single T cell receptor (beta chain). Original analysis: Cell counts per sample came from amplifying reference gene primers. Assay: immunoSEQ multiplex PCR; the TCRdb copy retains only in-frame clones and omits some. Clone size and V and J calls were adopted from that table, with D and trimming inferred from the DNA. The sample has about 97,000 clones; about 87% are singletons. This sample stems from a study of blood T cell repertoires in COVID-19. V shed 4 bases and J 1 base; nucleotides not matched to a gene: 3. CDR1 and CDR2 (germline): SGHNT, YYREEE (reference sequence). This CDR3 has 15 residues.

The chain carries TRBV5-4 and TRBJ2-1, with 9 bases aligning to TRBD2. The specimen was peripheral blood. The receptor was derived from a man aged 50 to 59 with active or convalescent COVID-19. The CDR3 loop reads CASSLTSGSYNEQFF. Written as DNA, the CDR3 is TGTGCCAGCAGCCTGACTAGCGGTTCCTACAATGAGCAGTTCTTC.